This paragraph reports one TCR beta chain. What it binds is not known. Per the authors' pipeline: Owing to the provision of junction-only sequences devoid of quality scores by immunoSEQ, filtering differed. Only in-frame clones appear in the TCRdb table, and some are missing; sequencing was by immunoSEQ multiplex PCR. V and J calls and clone size are those listed in that table; D and trimming were worked out from the DNA. There are around 1.6 million clones in the sample; 98% occur only once, and 0.4% to 0.55% lies in the top ten. CDR3 length equals 17 residues. The germline V and J ends were trimmed by 4 bases and 1 base, with 20 bases remaining between them. Germline-derived CDR1 and CDR2 are SEHNR and FQNEAQ (reference sequence). These data are taken from a study of shared clonotypes between healthy human individuals. Study results and caveats: Naive subsets generally exceeded memory subsets in estimated richness.

Healthy adults negative for HIV, lacking recent acute infections or vaccinations, served as donors. The sequence was collected from a young man in good health. The chain employs TRBV7-9 and TRBJ2-7; possible D gene TRBD2, 6 bases. Sequenced: naive CD4+ T cells sorted from blood. Subset noted: CD45RA+ positively selected. The CDR3 region is CASSSTEPSGVSYEQYF. Written as DNA, the CDR3 is TGTGCCAGCAGCTCGACAGAACCCTCGGGGGTTTCCTACGAGCAGTACTTC.